This T cell receptor (beta chain) was identified in a study of control samples from healthy donors and cancer patients. Profiling relied on immunoSEQ multiplex PCR, and the TCRdb table lists in-frame clones only, not all of them. The sample includes some 67,000 clones, 80% to 90% of them seen just once. The specimen sequenced was PBMCs. The receptor's source is a woman in her 50s with head and neck cancer.

The CDR3 sequence is CASSLLLGRQETQYF. CDR3 sequence (DNA): TGTGCCAGCAGTTTACTTTTAGGCAGGCAAGAGACCCAGTACTTC. The V call is TRBV28, the J call TRBJ2-5, with no clear D. The CDR3 sequence is 15 residues long. Germline CDR1 reads MDHEN; CDR2 reads SYDVKM. Trimming removed 2 bases at V and 2 bases at J, with 12 bases between.